The T cell receptor beta chain under discussion was sequenced for a study of shared T cell receptors in the human thymus. Sequencing used immunoSEQ multiplex PCR; TCRdb keeps in-frame clones, though not all of them. Of 550,000 to 800,000 clones in the sample, over 75% were seen once. This clone was recorded a few times. CDR1 LNHDA and CDR2 SQIVND come from the germline V gene (reference sequence). The germline V and J ends were trimmed by 5 bases and 8 bases, with 15 bases remaining between them. CDR3 length: 13 residues. The same data also contributed to another study, on human thymus T cells. That report adds: Donors consisted of healthy Finnish infants (having corrective surgery for congenital heart defects). Thymus tissue was removed during corrective cardiac surgery. Usage of V and J genes appeared biased in thymic and blood repertoires. Related research examined unrelated individuals and reported that their thymic repertoires overlapped highly.

The J gene is TRBJ1-1, the V gene TRBV19; possibly TRBD1 for D (5 bases). The sample was thymocytes. This TCR derives from a girl in the first two years of life with a congenital heart defect. CDR3 sequence: CASSLGYHREAFF. As DNA, the CDR3 is TGTGCCAGTAGTTTAGGATATCACAGGGAAGCTTTCTTT.